Reported below is one T cell receptor (beta chain). Its antigen is as yet unknown. In the naive CD8 group, cells lacked CD45RO and were positively selected for CCR7, so terminally differentiated effector memory CD45RA+ cells were left out. This sample is drawn from a study of shared clonotypes between healthy human individuals. Findings of the study overall: A few donors held about 4.6% of naive CD4 clonotypes in common. Richness estimates generally favored naive over memory subsets.

Profiled with immunoSEQ multiplex PCR; TCRdb holds only in-frame clones, not every one. The repertoire holds roughly 2,000,000 clones, 93% seen once, with about 1.6% in the top ten. The V gene lost 5 bases and the J gene lost 2 bases, with 20 bases spanning the gap. Germline CDR1 reads SGHKS; CDR2 reads YYEKEE (reference sequence). The CDR3 sequence is 16 residues long. The material sequenced was naive CD8+ T cells from PBMCs. The chain is built from TRBV5-5 and TRBJ2-7; perhaps TRBD1 as D (5 bases). The sequence was obtained from a man aged 18 to 29 in good health. Some clones in this sample may be carry-over from other donors' samples. The CDR3 reads CASSPYLNDRTYEQYF. CDR3 nucleotide sequence: TGTGCCAGCAGTCCCTACCTAAACGACAGAACCTACGAGCAGTACTTC.